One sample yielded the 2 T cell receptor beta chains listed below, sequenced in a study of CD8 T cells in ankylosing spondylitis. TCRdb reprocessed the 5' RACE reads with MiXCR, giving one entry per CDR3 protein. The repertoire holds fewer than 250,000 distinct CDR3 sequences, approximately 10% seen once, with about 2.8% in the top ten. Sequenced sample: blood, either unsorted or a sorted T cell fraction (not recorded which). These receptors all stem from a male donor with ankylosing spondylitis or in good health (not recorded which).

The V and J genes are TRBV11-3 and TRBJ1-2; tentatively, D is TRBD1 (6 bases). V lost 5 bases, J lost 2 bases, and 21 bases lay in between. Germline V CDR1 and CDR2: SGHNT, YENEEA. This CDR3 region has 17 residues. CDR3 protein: CASSPRDTGHLNYGYTF. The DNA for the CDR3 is TGTGCCAGCAGCCCCCGGGACACTGGACATCTAAACTATGGCTACACCTTC.

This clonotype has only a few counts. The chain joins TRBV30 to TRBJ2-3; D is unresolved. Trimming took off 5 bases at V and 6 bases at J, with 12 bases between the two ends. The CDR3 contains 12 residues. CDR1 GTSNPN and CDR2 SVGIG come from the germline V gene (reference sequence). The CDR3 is CAWGPSWDTQYF. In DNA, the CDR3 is TGTGCCTGGGGGCCCTCGTGGGATACGCAGTATTTT.